In this sample, the clone carrying this TCR beta chain turned up once. The antigen is undetermined. Sequenced by immunoSEQ multiplex PCR; TCRdb stores in-frame clones only, minus some. Here the sample spans 84,000 or so clones, roughly 82% being singletons. This CDR3 has 15 residues. Germline CDR1 reads SGHDT; CDR2 reads YYEEEE. V trimming: 4 bases; J trimming: 5 bases; junction bases outside the gene matches: 2. The data belong to a study of OX40 agonist ivuxolimab in advanced cancers. Study-level background: Clinicians treated patients with ivuxolimab, an agonistic anti-OX40 (CD134) antibody. Study results and limitations: Part of the nonresponder group also had normalized T-cell clonal expansion that was low. Clonal expansion was seen in CD4+ and CD8+ blood T cells by week 6 at 0.1 to 3.0 mg/kg.

The TCR comes from an adult with an advanced solid tumor such as melanoma, head and neck, liver or kidney cancer. The chain employs TRBV5-6 and TRBJ2-5; 16 bases match TRBD2. The sequences come from CD4+ or CD8+ T cells sorted from blood, collected in a trial of the OX40 agonist ivuxolimab. The CDR3 is CASSLGLAGGETQYF. CDR3 DNA: TGTGCCAGCAGCCTGGGACTAGCGGGAGGGGAGACCCAGTACTTC.